These 29 T cell receptor beta chains were sequenced from one sample in a study of shared clonotypes between healthy human individuals. The naive CD8 subset, CD45RO-negative cells positively selected for CCR7, excluded terminally differentiated effector memory CD45RA+ cells. Assay: immunoSEQ multiplex PCR; the TCRdb copy retains only in-frame clones and omits some. The sample has some 600,000 clones; 95% to 96% are singletons. Specimen: naive CD8+ T cells sorted from blood. The origin of the receptors is a woman aged 25 to 45 in good health.

The chain employs TRBV6-5 and TRBJ1-1, with a possible D match to TRBD1 (6 bases). There are 16 residues in the CDR3. V lost 2 bases and J 2 bases, leaving 15 bases between the germline ends. The V gene's germline CDR1 is MNHEY and CDR2 SVGAGI. DNA of the CDR3: TGTGCCAGCAGTTACCACATGGGGGCGGGAAACACTGAAGCTTTCTTT. This codes for CASSYHMGAGNTEAFF.

This rearrangement joins TRBV27 to TRBJ2-1, with 15 bases matching TRBD2. The CDR3 covers 15 residues. Germline-derived CDR1 and CDR2 are MNHEY and SMNVEV (reference sequence). Germline trimming cut 8 bases from V and 7 bases from J; bases unmatched to any gene: 6. In DNA, the CDR3 is TGTGCCAGCGGGACCGGGACTAGCGGGAGGAATGAGCAGTTCTTC. Its protein is CASGTGTSGRNEQFF.

The CDR3 nucleotides are TGCGCCAGCAGCCACTTTCAAGTTACAAACTATGGCTACACCTTC. Translation: CASSHFQVTNYGYTF. The V gene is TRBV4-1, the J gene TRBJ1-2; no clear D gene. The germline V gene has CDR1 MGHRA and CDR2 YSYEKL. There are 15 residues in the CDR3. V lost 3 bases and J lost 2, with 13 bases in between.

The V call is TRBV27, the J call TRBJ1-1; possibly TRBD1 for D (6 bases). The CDR3 extends over 13 amino acids. V gave up 6 bases and J gave up 1 base, with 9 bases separating them. Germline values: CDR1 MNHEY, CDR2 SMNVEV (reference sequence). CDR3 nucleotides: TGTGCCAGCAGCAGGGGACAGAACACTGAAGCTTTCTTT. Amino acids: CASSRGQNTEAFF.

This chain connects TRBV4-2 to TRBJ2-1; TRBD2 might be the D (6 bases). V lost 0 bases and J lost 3, with 18 bases in between. The CDR3 spans 18 residues. Germline V CDR1 and CDR2: LGHNA, YNFKEQ. CDR3 nucleotide sequence: TGTGCCAGCAGCCAAGATTTCGCTACGGGAGCTATCTACAATGAGCAGTTCTTC. This encodes CASSQDFATGAIYNEQFF.

The V and J genes are TRBV19 and TRBJ2-7; 7 bases fit TRBD2. Germline-derived CDR1 and CDR2 are LNHDA and SQIVND (reference sequence). V shed 5 bases, J shed 3 bases, and the junction held 10 bases outside the gene matches. The length of the CDR3 is 15 residues. The CDR3 protein is CASSAEGGVNYEQYF. For the CDR3, the DNA is TGTGCCAGTAGTGCGGAGGGAGGGGTTAACTACGAGCAGTACTTC.

The V gene is TRBV15, the J gene TRBJ2-3, with D perhaps TRBD2 (5 bases). The length of the CDR3 is 14 residues. CDR1 is LNHNV, CDR2 YYDKDF, per germline (reference sequence). Trimming stripped 5 bases from V and 2 bases from J, with 11 bases between. The CDR3 protein is CATSSRGLTDTQYF. CDR3 nucleotides: TGTGCCACCAGCTCCCGGGGTCTCACAGATACGCAGTATTTT.

The V call is TRBV13, the J call TRBJ2-7; D remains unclear. Germline assignment: CDR1 PRHDT and CDR2 FYEKMQ (reference sequence). Trimming removed 0 bases from V and 0 bases from J, with 9 bases in between. The length of the CDR3 is 15 residues. The CDR3 DNA reads TGTGCCAGCAGCTTAGGGGGAATTAGCTCCTACGAGCAGTACTTC. It codes for CASSLGGISSYEQYF.

The chain couples TRBV28 to TRBJ2-7, with D unclear. V lost 2 bases to trimming and J lost 9 bases, with 8 bases between them. The CDR3 extends over 11 amino acids. The V gene's germline CDR1 is MDHEN and CDR2 SYDVKM. This chain's CDR3 is CASSLGSGQYF. CDR3 in DNA: TGTGCCAGCAGTTTAGGGTCAGGGCAGTACTTC.

A word on this clone: The same CDR3 is also encoded by other DNA sequences in this sample. This chain connects TRBV27 to TRBJ2-7; D call uncertain. Trimming stripped 1 base from V and 3 bases from J, with 7 bases between. This CDR3 spans 13 amino acids. Per the germline V gene, CDR1 is MNHEY and CDR2 is SMNVEV (reference sequence). DNA of the CDR3: TGTGCCAGCAGTTTATTTTCGGGCTACGAGCAGTACTTC. It yields the protein CASSLFSGYEQYF.

The chain recombines TRBV5-6 with TRBJ2-7; perhaps D is TRBD1 or TRBD2 (6 bases each). The CDR3 loop spans 15 amino acids. V was cut by 4 bases and J by 0 bases, with 14 bases left in between. The V gene's germline CDR1 is SGHDT and CDR2 YYEEEE. The CDR3 sequence is CASSLGRGRSYEQYF. The DNA of the CDR3 is TGTGCCAGCAGCCTCGGCCGGGGGCGCTCCTACGAGCAGTACTTC.

The chain is built from TRBV28 and TRBJ2-1; 13 nucleotides agree with TRBD2. This CDR3 is built from 17 residues. Looked up from germline, CDR1 is MDHEN and CDR2 is SYDVKM. J was trimmed by 4 bases and V by 4 bases; bases with no gene match: 7. DNA for the CDR3: TGTGCCAGCAGTTACGGACTAGCGGGAGCGGGGTACAATGAGCAGTTCTTC. Its protein product is CASSYGLAGAGYNEQFF.

The chain employs TRBV28 and TRBJ1-3; D unclear. Trimming removed 3 bases at V and 4 bases at J, with 13 bases between. This CDR3 has 15 amino acids. The germline CDR1 and CDR2 sequences are MDHEN and SYDVKM. In DNA, the CDR3 is TGTGCCAGCAGTTTGGACGGGCCTCCGGGAAACACCATATATTTT. Protein sequence: CASSLDGPPGNTIYF. Based on the CDR3 plus reference TRBV28 and TRBJ1-3, the full variable domain is DVKVTQSSRYLVKRTGEKVFLECVQDMDHENMFWYRQDPGLGLRLIYFSYDVKMKEKGDIPEGYSVSREKKERFSLILESASTNQTSMYLCASSLDGPPGNTIYFGEGSWLTVV.

The chain joins TRBV7-2 to TRBJ1-1, with TRBD1 as a possible D gene (5 bases). The CDR3 has 12 residues. V was pared by 5 bases and J by 5 bases, with 9 bases between. Per germline, CDR1 SGHTA and CDR2 FQGNSA. The CDR3 region is CASSPGDTEAFF. CDR3 sequence (DNA): TGTGCCAGCAGCCCGGGGGATACTGAAGCTTTCTTT.

This chain joins TRBV7-9 and TRBJ1-3; D unclear. The CDR3 consists of 15 residues. Germline V gene lookup returns CDR1 SEHNR and CDR2 FQNEAQ (reference sequence). The V gene lost 1 base and the J gene lost 3 bases, with 10 bases spanning the gap. The CDR3 DNA reads as TGTGCCAGCAGCTTAGGGATGGATTTTGGAAACACCATATATTTT. Translation: CASSLGMDFGNTIYF.

This chain uses TRBV27 with TRBJ2-7; no clear D gene. Looked up from germline, CDR1 is MNHEY and CDR2 is SMNVEV (reference sequence). The V gene lost 6 bases and the J gene lost 2 bases, with 11 bases spanning the gap. CDR3 length: 13 residues. CDR3 protein: CASSLDATYEQYF. The CDR3 DNA sequence: TGTGCCAGCAGCCTAGACGCAACCTACGAGCAGTACTTC.

This clone has only one observation. This chain uses TRBV5-5 with TRBJ2-7; TRBD2 aligns across 9 bases. Germline CDR1 and CDR2: SGHKS and YYEKEE (reference sequence). V lost 4 bases and J lost 0; bases outside the gene matches: 17. The CDR3 covers 19 residues. The CDR3 nucleotides read TGTGCCAGCAGCCCAATCGGACTAGCGACCATATTTAGCTCCTACGAGCAGTACTTC. As protein: CASSPIGLATIFSSYEQYF. Based on the CDR3 plus reference TRBV5-5 and TRBJ2-7, the full variable domain is DAGVTQSPTHLIKTRGQQVTLRCSPISGHKSVSWYQQVLGQGPQFIFQYYEKEERGRGNFPDRFSARQFPNYSSELNVNALLLGDSALYLCASSPIGLATIFSSYEQYFGPGTRLTVT.

This sequence joins TRBV4-1 and TRBJ1-2, with D unclear. This CDR3 comprises 15 residues. Germline V lookup: CDR1 MGHRA, CDR2 YSYEKL. Trimming cost V 1 base and J 3 bases, with 12 bases left between them. The CDR3 DNA is TGCGCCAGCAGCCAAGGGCCGGTAGGAGACTATGGCTACACCTTC. Protein: CASSQGPVGDYGYTF.

The chain uses TRBV28 and TRBJ1-1, with 7 bases identical to TRBD1. CDR1 and CDR2 from the germline V gene are MDHEN and SYDVKM. This CDR3 has 15 residues. V shed 4 bases, J shed 7 bases, and the junction held 12 bases outside the gene matches. The CDR3 DNA reads TGTGCCAGCAGTTCCCCCGCCGACAGGGTGGATGAAGCTTTCTTT. Residues: CASSSPADRVDEAFF.

V gene TRBV11-3 combines with J gene TRBJ2-7, with D perhaps TRBD1 (6 bases). Germline CDR1 and CDR2: SGHNT and YENEEA. Trimming shortened V by 2 bases and J by 2 bases, and 10 bases separated the two germline ends. This CDR3 is 14 amino acids long. Here the CDR3 DNA reads TGTGCCAGCAGCTTACAGACAGGAGCCTACGAGCAGTACTTC. This codes for CASSLQTGAYEQYF.

The chain carries TRBV27 and TRBJ1-5; D is perhaps TRBD1 (5 bases). The germline gives CDR1 MNHEY, CDR2 SMNVEV (reference sequence). The CDR3 is made up of 15 amino acids. V lost 2 bases, J lost 5 bases, and 13 bases lay in between. CDR3 nucleotides: TGTGCCAGCAGTTTAATGGGGAAACAGGATCAGCCCCAGCATTTT. This sequence encodes CASSLMGKQDQPQHF.

The chain recombines TRBV28 with TRBJ1-5, with D possibly TRBD1 on 5 matching bases. The V and J ends lost 5 bases and 5 bases respectively, with 10 bases between them. From germline, CDR1 is MDHEN and CDR2 SYDVKM. The CDR3 is 13 amino acids. The CDR3 protein is CASSLPGDQPQHF. The CDR3 DNA follows: TGTGCCAGCAGTCTACCGGGGGATCAGCCCCAGCATTTT.

The chain combines TRBV5-1 with TRBJ1-5; D is unresolved. Germline CDR1 reads SGHRS; CDR2 reads YFSETQ. The CDR3 covers 13 residues. Trimming removed 4 bases from V and 7 bases from J, with 12 bases in between. In DNA form, the CDR3 reads TGCGCCAGCAGCACCGAGGGTCCCCAGCCCCAGCATTTT. Amino acids: CASSTEGPQPQHF.

The rearrangement uses TRBV27 and TRBJ2-1; D unresolved. Germline V gene sequence: CDR1 MNHEY, CDR2 SMNVEV (reference sequence). V gave up 4 bases and J gave up 5 bases, with 9 bases separating them. The CDR3 has 13 residues. CDR3 sequence (DNA): TGTGCCAGCAGTTCCAACCCACACAATGAGCAGTTCTTC. It encodes CASSSNPHNEQFF.

This chain uses TRBV19 with TRBJ2-7; 8 bases are a match to TRBD1. This CDR3 region has 14 residues. Trimming took 5 bases from V and 3 from J; bases not matched to a gene: 6. The germline V gene has CDR1 LNHDA and CDR2 SQIVND (reference sequence). This chain's CDR3 is CASSAATGDYEQYF. In nucleotides, the CDR3 is TGTGCCAGTAGTGCCGCGACAGGGGACTACGAGCAGTACTTC.

The rearrangement links TRBV5-4 to TRBJ2-1; 9 nucleotides agree with TRBD1. This CDR3 comprises 15 residues. Germline values: CDR1 SGHNT, CDR2 YYREEE (reference sequence). Trimming removed 0 bases from V and 6 bases from J; junction bases left unmatched: 4. The CDR3: CASSLVGQGRNEQFF. The CDR3, as DNA: TGTGCCAGCAGCTTGGTTGGACAGGGGCGCAATGAGCAGTTCTTC.

The chain uses TRBV28 and TRBJ1-6; no clear D. The CDR3 is 12 amino acids. Germline V gives CDR1 MDHEN, CDR2 SYDVKM. Trimming left V 5 bases short and J 13 bases short, with 12 bases between. CDR3 DNA sequence: TGTGCCAGCAGTCCTCACGTTACCCCCCTCCACTTT. Its protein product is CASSPHVTPLHF. The full variable domain, in which reference TRBV28 and TRBJ1-6 provide the parts outside the CDR3, is DVKVTQSSRYLVKRTGEKVFLECVQDMDHENMFWYRQDPGLGLRLIYFSYDVKMKEKGDIPEGYSVSREKKERFSLILESASTNQTSMYLCASSPHVTPLHFGNGTRLTVT.

The V gene is TRBV13, the J gene TRBJ2-1; possibly TRBD1 for D (6 bases). Germline V lookup: CDR1 PRHDT, CDR2 FYEKMQ (reference sequence). Trimming took 2 bases from V and 6 from J, leaving 8 bases between them. This CDR3 is built from 13 residues. The CDR3 nucleotides are TGTGCCAGCAGCTTAACAGGGAGCAATGAGCAGTTCTTC. Translating gives CASSLTGSNEQFF.

The chain carries TRBV5-1 and TRBJ2-7, with D possibly being TRBD2 (5 bases). The CDR3 sequence is 12 residues long. Germline CDR1 and CDR2: SGHRS and YFSETQ. Trimming shortened V by 4 bases and J by 7 bases, and 12 bases separated the two germline ends. CDR3 coding DNA: TGCGCCAGCAGCCTTGCCGGGAAGGAGCAGTACTTC. Translation gives CASSLAGKEQYF.